One and the same sample provided the 18 T cell receptor beta chains below, sequenced in a study of OX40 agonist ivuxolimab in advanced cancers. Measured with immunoSEQ multiplex PCR; TCRdb has only the in-frame clones, and not every one. The sample includes about 120,000 clones, about 94% seen only once; the top ten take roughly 0.15%. The specimen was CD4+ or CD8+ T cells sorted from blood, collected in a trial of the OX40 agonist ivuxolimab. The receptors derive from an adult with an advanced solid tumor such as melanoma, head and neck, liver or kidney cancer.

The chain combines TRBV5-1 with TRBJ2-7, with TRBD2 matching 7 bases. V gave up 4 bases and J gave up 5 bases; unmatched junction bases: 6. The CDR3 covers 13 residues. Germline CDR1 and CDR2: SGHRS and YFSETQ. In nucleotides, the CDR3 is TGCGCCAGCAGCGGCGCCCGGGGGGACGAGCAGTACTTC. Translated, it gives CASSGARGDEQYF.

About this clone itself: In the same sample, other DNA sequences code for this CDR3. The chain's CDR3 is CASSYRGNEKLFF. The CDR3 nucleotides read TGTGCCAGCAGTTATAGGGGTAATGAAAAACTGTTTTTT. The genes are TRBV6-6 and TRBJ1-4; a weak D match, TRBD1 (5 bases). Trimming took off 3 bases at V and 4 bases at J, with 6 bases between the two ends. CDR1 is MNHNY and CDR2 is SVGAGI in the germline V gene (reference sequence). The length of the CDR3 is 13 residues.

The rearrangement links TRBV29-1 to TRBJ1-2; D is unresolved. The CDR3 covers 12 residues. Germline CDR1 reads SQVTM; CDR2 reads ANQGSEA. Trimming removed 2 bases from V and 4 bases from J, with 8 bases in between. CDR3 DNA sequence: TGCAGCGTTGAAAAAACGGTCTATGGCTACACCTTC. Translating gives CSVEKTVYGYTF. Combining the CDR3 with reference TRBV29-1 and TRBJ1-2 gives the whole variable domain SAVISQKPSRDICQRGTSLTIQCQVDSQVTMMFWYRQQPGQSLTLIATANQGSEATYESGFVIDKFPISRPNLTFSTLTVSNMSPEDSSIYLCSVEKTVYGYTFGSGTRLTVV.

The rearrangement joins TRBV28 to TRBJ1-1, with 9 bases aligning to TRBD1. Per germline, CDR1 MDHEN and CDR2 SYDVKM. The CDR3 loop spans 15 amino acids. The V gene end was trimmed by 5 bases and the J gene end by 5 bases; junction bases not matched to a gene: 9. The CDR3 spells CASSLVGTGSTEAFF. CDR3 DNA sequence: TGTGCCAGCAGTCTGGTGGGGACAGGGTCGACTGAAGCTTTCTTT.

The chain joins TRBV2 to TRBJ1-5, with 9 bases identical to TRBD1. The CDR3 has 13 residues. Germline lookup yields CDR1 SNHLY and CDR2 FYNNEI. The V segment lost 6 bases and the J segment 6 bases; nucleotides outside the gene matches: 3. The CDR3: CASRQGAGQPQHF. Here the CDR3 DNA reads TGTGCCAGCAGACAGGGGGCCGGTCAGCCCCAGCATTTT.

The CDR3 sequence is CASSPSGTGMLNIQYF. The CDR3 DNA sequence: TGCGCCAGCAGCCCATCCGGGACAGGGATGTTAAACATTCAGTACTTC. This sequence joins TRBV4-1 and TRBJ2-4; 9 positions match TRBD1. The CDR3 is 16 amino acids. V lost 4 bases and J lost 6; bases outside the gene matches: 10. Germline values: CDR1 MGHRA, CDR2 YSYEKL.

The V gene is TRBV4-1, the J gene TRBJ2-4; TRBD2 agrees at 10 bases. Trimming at V came to 2 bases and at J to 9 bases, leaving 4 bases not matched to a gene. This CDR3 is built from 14 residues. In germline, CDR1 is MGHRA, CDR2 YSYEKL. The CDR3 reads CASSQIAGGPIQYF. The CDR3 DNA reads TGCGCCAGCAGCCAAATAGCGGGGGGCCCCATTCAGTACTTC.

A single count supports this clone. The chain is built from TRBV5-4 and TRBJ2-2; 10 bases align to TRBD1. The CDR3 extends over 15 amino acids. After removal of 4 bases from V and 5 bases from J, the junction contained 5 bases not matched to a gene. The germline CDR1 and CDR2 sequences are SGHNT and YYREEE (reference sequence). In DNA, the CDR3 is TGTGCCAGCAGCGTATTGGGACAGGGGACCGGGGAGCTGTTTTTT. It translates to CASSVLGQGTGELFF.

A remark on this clone: The junction and the germline gene differ at one end; a read error may be behind it. The chain combines TRBV18 with TRBJ2-7; D might be TRBD2 (6 bases). This CDR3 has 13 amino acids. Per the germline V gene, CDR1 is KGHSH and CDR2 is LQKENI. In DNA form, the CDR3 reads TGTGCCAGCTCACCAAAGGAAGTTGGGACTTTTACCTTC. Its translation is CASSPKEVGTFTF. Full variable domain (missing parts from reference TRBV18 and TRBJ2-7): NAGVMQNPRHLVRRRGQEARLRCSPMKGHSHVYWYRQLPEEGLKFMVYLQKENIIDESGMPKERFSAEFPKEGPSILRIQQVVRGDSAAYFCASSPKEVGTFTFGPGTRLTVT.

The CDR3 bases are TGTGCCAGTAGTATGTCGGGGGGAGAGACCCAGTACTTC. Translating gives CASSMSGGETQYF. The rearrangement joins TRBV19 to TRBJ2-5; TRBD2 matches 7 bases. J was trimmed by 4 bases and V by 3 bases; bases with no gene match: 2. Germline CDR1 reads LNHDA; CDR2 reads SQIVND (reference sequence). The CDR3 runs 13 residues.

The chain carries TRBV9 and TRBJ1-1; 11 bases map to TRBD1. Germline V gene sequence: CDR1 SGDLS, CDR2 YYNGEE. V shed 4 bases and J 4 bases; nucleotides not matched to a gene: 6. This CDR3 spans 15 amino acids. The CDR3 DNA reads TGTGCCAGCAGCCCACGGACAGGGGGCTCCACTGAAGCTTTCTTT. This encodes CASSPRTGGSTEAFF.

This sequence joins TRBV19 and TRBJ2-1; 7 nucleotides line up with TRBD1. CDR1 and CDR2 (germline): LNHDA, SQIVND (reference sequence). The length of the CDR3 is 15 residues. Unmatched junction bases numbered 8, after V lost 6 bases and J lost 3 bases. DNA of the CDR3: TGTGCCAGTAGCCACAGGGGCCCCCTCTACAATGAGCAGTTCTTC. Residues: CASSHRGPLYNEQFF.

This sequence joins TRBV5-1 and TRBJ2-2, with D possibly matching TRBD1 (5 bases). Germline V CDR1 and CDR2: SGHRS, YFSETQ. This CDR3 comprises 15 residues. Between the trimmed V and J ends, which lost 0 bases and 2 bases, there was a span of 8 bases. In nucleotides, the CDR3 is TGCGCCAGCAGCTTGGGGCAGGGCAACACCGGGGAGCTGTTTTTT. Its protein product is CASSLGQGNTGELFF.

The V call is TRBV2, the J call TRBJ2-5; D possibly corresponds to TRBD1 (5 bases). The ends were cut back, 7 bases at V and 1 base at J, with 16 bases in the middle. Per germline, CDR1 SNHLY and CDR2 FYNNEI. The CDR3 sequence is 15 residues long. The CDR3 nucleotides read TGTGCCAGCACCCCGGACACCATAAGCCAAGAGACCCAGTACTTC. Amino acids: CASTPDTISQETQYF.

The chain employs TRBV5-4 and TRBJ2-1, with TRBD2 identical over 7 bases. The ends lost 0 bases at V and 0 bases at J; junction bases unmatched: 0. The length of the CDR3 is 15 residues. From germline, CDR1 is SGHNT and CDR2 YYREEE (reference sequence). Here the CDR3 reads CASSLGGGSYNEQFF. CDR3 sequence (DNA): TGTGCCAGCAGCTTGGGGGGGGGCTCCTACAATGAGCAGTTCTTC.

The chain has TRBV6-5 and TRBJ1-5; D remains unclear. Looked up from germline, CDR1 is MNHEY and CDR2 is SVGAGI. There are 14 residues in the CDR3. V lost 2 bases and J 2 bases, leaving 7 bases between the germline ends. Here the CDR3 reads CASSYDGRNQPQHF. For the CDR3, the DNA is TGTGCCAGCAGTTACGACGGACGCAATCAGCCCCAGCATTTT.

The V call is TRBV5-1, the J call TRBJ2-2; D ambiguous. Trimming took 7 bases from V and 3 from J, leaving 10 bases between them. The CDR3 loop spans 13 amino acids. The germline V gene encodes CDR1 SGHRS and CDR2 YFSETQ. CDR3 sequence (DNA): TGCGCCAGCTCCCGGTTGGACACCGGGGAGCTGTTTTTT. This translates into CASSRLDTGELFF.

The chain carries TRBV19 and TRBJ1-5; a weak D match, TRBD1 (6 bases). V shed 1 base and J shed 7 bases, with 11 bases lying between them. In germline, CDR1 is LNHDA, CDR2 SQIVND (reference sequence). The CDR3 totals 14 residues. CDR3 residues: CASSIGRGGQPQHF. The CDR3 coding sequence is TGTGCCAGTAGTATAGGAAGGGGGGGGCAGCCCCAGCATTTT.